This TCR beta chain was captured by sequencing in a study of CD4 T cells in relation to SARS-CoV-2 and coronaviruses. Study context: After less than eleven days of antigen culture, PBMC TCR beta CDR3s were sequenced. The HLA restriction of the shared crossreactive spike epitopes was mapped.

This CDR3 has 14 residues. V lost 5 bases, J lost 7 bases, and 11 bases stayed unmatched. The germline CDR1 and CDR2 sequences are GTSNPN and SVGIG (reference sequence). Profiling relied on immunoSEQ multiplex PCR, and the TCRdb table lists in-frame clones only, not all of them. The repertoire consists of about 21,000 clones, with 74% occurring once and the leading ten covering 12%. On this clone itself: Its antigen remains unidentified.

CD4+ T cells from unexposed donors were obtained before the COVID-19 pandemic (2011-2018). CD4+ T cells were isolated from the cells after about nine days of culture. Sequenced sample: CD4+ T cells from PBMCs, cultured in vitro. The rearrangement links TRBV30 to TRBJ1-2; 9 nucleotides align to TRBD1. This TCR was recovered from a human donor in good health. The CDR3 DNA reads as TGTGCCTGGGCCCCACACAGGGGGCAGGGTGGCTACACCTTC. Translation: CAWAPHRGQGGYTF.